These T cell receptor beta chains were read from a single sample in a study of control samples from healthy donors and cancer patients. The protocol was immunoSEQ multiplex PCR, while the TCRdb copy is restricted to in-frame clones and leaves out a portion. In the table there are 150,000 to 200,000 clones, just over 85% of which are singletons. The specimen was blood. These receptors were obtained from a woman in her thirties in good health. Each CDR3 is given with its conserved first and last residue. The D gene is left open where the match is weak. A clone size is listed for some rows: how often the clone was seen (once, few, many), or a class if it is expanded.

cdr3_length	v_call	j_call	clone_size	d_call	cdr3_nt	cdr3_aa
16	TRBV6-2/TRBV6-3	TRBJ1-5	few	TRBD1	TGTGCCAGCAGTGGCTACGGGGACAGCTTCAATCAGCCCCAGCATTTT	CASSGYGDSFNQPQHF
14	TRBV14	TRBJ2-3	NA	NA	TGTGCCAGCAGCCCACTGAACCAACCCGTTACGCAGTATTTT	CASSPLNQPVTQYF
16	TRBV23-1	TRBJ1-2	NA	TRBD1	TGCGCCAGCAGTCCTCCGGACAGGGGGCGAGTTTATGGCTACACCTTC	CASSPPDRGRVYGYTF
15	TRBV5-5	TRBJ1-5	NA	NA	TGTGCCAGCAGTCCTGGCAGACAAGCAAATCAGCCCCAGCATTTT	CASSPGRQANQPQHF
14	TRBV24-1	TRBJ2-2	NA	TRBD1	TGTGCCACCAGTGGCAGGGGGCCGGCCGGGGAGCTGTTTTTT	CATSGRGPAGELFF
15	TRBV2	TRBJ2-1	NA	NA	TGTGCCAGCAGGGGGGTCCAGGAACGCTACAATGAGCAGTTCTTC	CASRGVQERYNEQFF
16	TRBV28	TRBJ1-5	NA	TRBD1	TGTGCCAGCAGTCCGATGGGACAGGTGAGCAATCAGCCCCAGCATTTT	CASSPMGQVSNQPQHF
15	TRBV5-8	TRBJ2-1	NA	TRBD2	TGTGCCAGCAGCCCGGGGACTAGCGGCTACAATGAGCAGTTCTTC	CASSPGTSGYNEQFF
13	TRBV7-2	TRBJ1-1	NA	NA	TGTGCCAGCAGCGTACGGGGGAACACTGAAGCTTTCTTT	CASSVRGNTEAFF
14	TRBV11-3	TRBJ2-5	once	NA	TGTGCCAGCAGCCCCGGCCCCCTCGGGGAGACCCAGTACTTC	CASSPGPLGETQYF
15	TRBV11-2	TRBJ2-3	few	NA	TGTGCCAGCAGCTCCACGGACAGTCGGACAGATACGCAGTATTTT	CASSSTDSRTDTQYF
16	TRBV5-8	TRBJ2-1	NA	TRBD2	TGTGCCAGCAGCCCTGGCTTATCTAGCGGGAGAAATGAGCAGTTCTTC	CASSPGLSSGRNEQFF
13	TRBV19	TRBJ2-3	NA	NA	TGTGCCAGTAGTATGACAGAGGTAGATACGCAGTATTTT	CASSMTEVDTQYF
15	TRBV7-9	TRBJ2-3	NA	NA	TGTGCCAGCAGCTTAGAAGGGGGGAGGACAGATACGCAGTATTTT	CASSLEGGRTDTQYF
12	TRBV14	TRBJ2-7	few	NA	TGTGCCAGCAGCCAAGTTCTTTACGAGCAGTACTTC	CASSQVLYEQYF
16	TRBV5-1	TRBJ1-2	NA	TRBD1	TGCGCCAGCAGCTTAAATGGGGACAGAGCCGGCTATGGCTACACCTTC	CASSLNGDRAGYGYTF
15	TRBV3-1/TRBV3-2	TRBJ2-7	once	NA	TGTGCCAGCAGCCAAGAGGCCAGGGGCTCCTACGAGCAGTACTTC	CASSQEARGSYEQYF
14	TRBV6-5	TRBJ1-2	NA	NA	TGTGCCAGCAAGATCGAGACGGGATCCTATGGCTACACCTTC	CASKIETGSYGYTF
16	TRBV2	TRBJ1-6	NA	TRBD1	TGTGCCAGCAGTCCCCAAATGGGACAGAATAGCTCACCCCTCCACTTT	CASSPQMGQNSSPLHF
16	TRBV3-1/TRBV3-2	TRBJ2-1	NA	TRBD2	TGTGCCAGCAGCCAAGAAAGACTAGCGGGTGACAATGAGCAGTTCTTC	CASSQERLAGDNEQFF
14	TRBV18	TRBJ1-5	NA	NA	TGTGCCAGCTCACCAGGCAGGGACAATCAGCCCCAGCATTTT	CASSPGRDNQPQHF
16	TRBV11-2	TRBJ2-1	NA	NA	TGTGCCAGCAGCTTAGGGGGCCGAGACAGGTCAGATGAGCAGTTCTTC	CASSLGGRDRSDEQFF
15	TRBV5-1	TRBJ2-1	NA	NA	TGCGCCAGCATCTTGGGCGACAGCTCCTACAATGAGCAGTTCTTC	CASILGDSSYNEQFF
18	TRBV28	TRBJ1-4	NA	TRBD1	TGTGCCAGCAGTTTATGGGGACTGGGGCCAGGGGGCCGGGAAAAACTGTTTTTT	CASSLWGLGPGGREKLFF
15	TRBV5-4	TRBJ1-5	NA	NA	TGTGCCAGCAGCTTGGATGGGGGCCGCGGGCAGCCCCAGCATTTT	CASSLDGGRGQPQHF
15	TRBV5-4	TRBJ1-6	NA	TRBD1	TGTGCCAGCAGCTTGGAGACAGGGGGCATAACACCCCTCCACTTT	CASSLETGGITPLHF
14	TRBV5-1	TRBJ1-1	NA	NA	TGCGCCAGCAGCTTGACTAGGGCTACCGCTGAAGCTTTCTTT	CASSLTRATAEAFF
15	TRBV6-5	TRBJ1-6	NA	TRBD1	TGTGCCAGCAGTCCCCGGGACAGGACAAATTCACCCCTCCACTTT	CASSPRDRTNSPLHF
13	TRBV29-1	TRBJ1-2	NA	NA	TGCAGCGTTTCCAGTGGCCGGGGGTTAGGCTACACCTTC	CSVSSGRGLGYTF
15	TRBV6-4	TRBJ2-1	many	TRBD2	TGTGCCAGCAGTGACTCTAGCGGGGGGGCCAATGAGCAGTTCTTC	CASSDSSGGANEQFF
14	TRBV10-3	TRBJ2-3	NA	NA	TGTGCCACAACAGGACAACCCTCCACAGATACGCAGTATTTT	CATTGQPSTDTQYF
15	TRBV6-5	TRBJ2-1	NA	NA	TGTGCCAGCAGCGCAGGGGAGGCGGGCTACAATGAGCAGTTCTTC	CASSAGEAGYNEQFF
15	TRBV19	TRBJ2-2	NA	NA	TGTGCCAGTAGTATTTTTTCGGGTGTATCCGGGGAGCTGTTTTTT	CASSIFSGVSGELFF
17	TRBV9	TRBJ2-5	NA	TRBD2	TGTGCCAGCAGCGCCTCTCGACTAGCGGGAGGGGGTGAGACCCAGTACTTC	CASSASRLAGGGETQYF
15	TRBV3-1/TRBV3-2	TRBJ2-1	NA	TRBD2	TGTGCCAGCAGCCCAGCTGGACTAGCGTCCGGTGAGCAGTTCTTC	CASSPAGLASGEQFF
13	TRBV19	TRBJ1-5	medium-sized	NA	TGTGCCAGTAGAGCACAGCCCAATCAGCCCCAGCATTTT	CASRAQPNQPQHF
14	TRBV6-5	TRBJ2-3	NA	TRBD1	TGTGCCAGCAGGCCCGACAGGGTGCGAGATACGCAGTATTTT	CASRPDRVRDTQYF
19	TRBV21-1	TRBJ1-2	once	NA	TGTGCCAGCGGAAATCTACTAACCGGGACAGGGCGATTAAGGCATGGCTACACCTTC	CASGNLLTGTGRLRHGYTF
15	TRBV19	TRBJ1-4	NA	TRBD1	TGTGCCAGTACCCACCCGGGACAGTATAATGAAAAACTGTTTTTT	CASTHPGQYNEKLFF
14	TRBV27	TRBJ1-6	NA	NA	TGTGCCAGCCAGGGGACCACCTATAATTCACCCCTCCACTTT	CASQGTTYNSPLHF
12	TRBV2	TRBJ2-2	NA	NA	TGTGCCAGCAGTACCTTGGTCGGGGAGCTGTTTTTT	CASSTLVGELFF
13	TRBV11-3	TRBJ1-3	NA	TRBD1	TGTGCCAGCAGTCGGACAGGAGGAAACACCATATATTTT	CASSRTGGNTIYF
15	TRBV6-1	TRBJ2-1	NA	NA	TGTGCCAGCAGTGAGATACAGGGTGGAGGCGATGAGCAGTTCTTC	CASSEIQGGGDEQFF
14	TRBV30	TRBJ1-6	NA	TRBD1	TGTGCCTCTTACCGACAGGGGAAAAATTCACCCCTCCACTTT	CASYRQGKNSPLHF
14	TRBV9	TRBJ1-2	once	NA	TGTGCCAGCAGCCCCGCTCCTACAACCTATGGCTACACCTTC	CASSPAPTTYGYTF
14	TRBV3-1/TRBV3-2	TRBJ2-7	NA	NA	TGTGCCAGCAGCCAAGGGACAGGCGGAGGGGAGCAGTACTTC	CASSQGTGGGEQYF
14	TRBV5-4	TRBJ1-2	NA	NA	TGTGCCAGCAGCTTGGACGGATCTAACTATGGCTACACCTTC	CASSLDGSNYGYTF
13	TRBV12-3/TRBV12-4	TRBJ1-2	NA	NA	TGTGCCAGCAGTTTGGTCAGAGTCTCTGGCTACACCTTC	CASSLVRVSGYTF
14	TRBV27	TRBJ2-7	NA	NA	TGTGCCAGCAGTTTGAACAAGGGGCGCGACGAGCAGTACTTC	CASSLNKGRDEQYF
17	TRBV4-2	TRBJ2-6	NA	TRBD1	TGTGCCAGCAGCCCGATCGGGACAGCCTCTGGGGCCAACGTCCTGACTTTC	CASSPIGTASGANVLTF
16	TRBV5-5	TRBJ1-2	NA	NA	TGTGCCAGCAGCCCGACACTGGCGGGACGGGTTCATGGCTACACCTTC	CASSPTLAGRVHGYTF
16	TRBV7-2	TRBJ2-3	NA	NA	TGTGCCAGCAGCTTACGAGTGGACGGAAGAACAGATACGCAGTATTTT	CASSLRVDGRTDTQYF
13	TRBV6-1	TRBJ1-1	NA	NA	TGTGCCAGCAGTGAAGCGTCGGACAGCGAAGCTTTCTTT	CASSEASDSEAFF
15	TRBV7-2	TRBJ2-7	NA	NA	TGTGCCAGCAGCTTATCGTTGAACCTCCCCTACGAGCAGTACTTC	CASSLSLNLPYEQYF